Following are 26 T cell receptor beta chains from one sample sequenced in a study of blood T cell repertoires in COVID-19. This table comes from immunoSEQ multiplex PCR, and its TCRdb copy is limited to in-frame clones, with some not included. The table lists around 73,000 clones, 82% of them singletons. Sequencing input: peripheral blood. The receptors here all came from a woman aged 55-69 years with acute or convalescent COVID-19.

This rearrangement joins TRBV29-1 to TRBJ1-2; the D gene is possibly TRBD1 (6 bases). Germline CDR1 SQVTM, CDR2 ANQGSEA. CDR3 size: 12 residues. V gave up 6 bases and J gave up 2 bases, with 10 bases separating them. The CDR3 coding sequence is TGCAGCGTGACACAGGGAAACTATGGCTACACCTTC. It specifies CSVTQGNYGYTF.

The chain links TRBV6-5 to TRBJ2-3, with a tentative D call TRBD2 (6 bases). The length of the CDR3 is 14 residues. The germline V and J ends were trimmed by 11 bases and 2 bases, with 17 bases remaining between them. In germline, CDR1 is MNHEY, CDR2 SVGAGI. DNA for the CDR3: TGTGCCGTGCCAAGGGACTTTATCACAGATACGCAGTATTTT. It is translated as CAVPRDFITDTQYF.

V is TRBV6-5 and J is TRBJ1-2; D is ambiguous. CDR1 and CDR2 from the germline V gene are MNHEY and SVGAGI. V was cut by 11 bases and J by 2 bases, with 15 bases left in between. The CDR3 totals 13 residues. In nucleotides, the CDR3 is TGTGCCGCCGGCGGTGAACTGAACTATGGCTACACCTTC. As protein: CAAGGELNYGYTF.

The chain recombines TRBV2 with TRBJ1-3; 9 positions agree with TRBD1. With 5 bases clipped from V and 2 bases from J, the junction kept 22 bases outside the gene matches. There are 21 residues in the CDR3. Germline-derived CDR1 and CDR2 are SNHLY and FYNNEI. CDR3: CASSPKPGQGHLSFPGNTIYF. The DNA of the CDR3 is TGTGCCAGCAGTCCAAAACCGGGACAGGGACACCTATCATTTCCTGGAAACACCATATATTTT.

The chain couples TRBV28 to TRBJ1-4; D not resolved. Germline V gene data show CDR1 as MDHEN and CDR2 as SYDVKM. The CDR3 runs to 13 residues. V gave up 4 bases and J gave up 1 base, with 4 bases separating them. The CDR3 DNA reads TGTGCCAGCAGTTCAGAAACTAATGAAAAACTGTTTTTT. It specifies CASSSETNEKLFF.

The chain carries TRBV30 and TRBJ2-3; 13 bases match TRBD2. Trimming cost V 2 bases and J 1 base; bases outside gene matches: 15. This CDR3 contains 20 residues. Germline V gene lookup returns CDR1 GTSNPN and CDR2 SVGIG (reference sequence). CDR3 sequence (DNA): TGTGCCTGGAGTCTCCCTGGGGTACTAGCGGGGGGGCGCGGCACAGATACGCAGTATTTT. Translated: CAWSLPGVLAGGRGTDTQYF.

The V call is TRBV6-1, the J call TRBJ2-6; 8 bases fit TRBD1. CDR3 size: 18 residues. J was trimmed by 0 bases and V by 4 bases; bases with no gene match: 8. Germline V gives CDR1 MNHNS, CDR2 SASEGT. Here the CDR3 DNA reads TGTGCCAGCAGTGGAAATCTAGGACAGGGCTCTGGGGCCAACGTCCTGACTTTC. Translated: CASSGNLGQGSGANVLTF.

The chain links TRBV28 to TRBJ1-3; D call uncertain. The germline V and J ends were trimmed by 5 bases and 1 base, with 9 bases remaining between them. The germline V gene has CDR1 MDHEN and CDR2 SYDVKM. The CDR3 runs to 14 residues. CDR3 nucleotides: TGTGCCAGCAGTCTCCTGAGTTCTGGAAACACCATATATTTT. Its translation is CASSLLSSGNTIYF.

The V call is TRBV15, the J call TRBJ2-7, with D possibly TRBD1 on 5 matching bases. V gave up 0 bases and J gave up 2 bases, with 11 bases separating them. This CDR3 has 15 amino acids. Germline CDR1 LNHNV, CDR2 YYDKDF (reference sequence). CDR3 in amino acids: CATSRDPTDPYEQYF. The CDR3 bases are TGTGCCACCAGCAGAGATCCGACAGACCCCTACGAGCAGTACTTC.

The rearrangement links TRBV15 to TRBJ2-1; D might be TRBD1 (8 bases). The CDR3 is 15 residues long. V lost 1 base and J lost 4, with 11 bases in between. The V gene's germline CDR1 is LNHNV and CDR2 YYDKDF (reference sequence). The CDR3 coding sequence is TGTGCCACCAGCAGAGTACAGGGGGGGTACAATGAGCAGTTCTTC. Translation gives CATSRVQGGYNEQFF.

The chain carries TRBV19 and TRBJ1-2; 8 bases fit TRBD1. The V and J ends lost 2 bases and 4 bases, in that order; junction bases with no gene match: 12. Germline CDR1 reads LNHDA; CDR2 reads SQIVND (reference sequence). The CDR3 length is 17 residues. CDR3 nucleotide sequence: TGTGCCAGTAGTATATCCGGAGGTAGGACAGGGATCTATGGCTACACCTTC. It is translated as CASSISGGRTGIYGYTF. Supplemented by reference TRBV19 and TRBJ1-2, the full variable domain reads DGGITQSPKYLFRKEGQNVTLSCEQNLNHDAMYWYRQDPGQGLRLIYYSQIVNDFQKGDIAEGYSVSREKKESFPLTVTSAQKNPTAFYLCASSISGGRTGIYGYTFGSGTRLTVV.

The chain employs TRBV15 and TRBJ1-4, with 8 bases aligning to TRBD1. Germline CDR1 LNHNV, CDR2 YYDKDF (reference sequence). After removal of 1 base from V and 7 bases from J, the junction contained 5 bases not matched to a gene. The CDR3 runs 15 residues. CDR3 nucleotide sequence: TGTGCCACCAGCAGAGCGGGACAGGTATTTGAAAAACTGTTTTTT. Translating gives CATSRAGQVFEKLFF.

V usage is TRBV7-8 and J usage is TRBJ2-1, with D uncertain. The CDR3 contains 14 residues. Germline values: CDR1 SGHVS, CDR2 FQNEAQ. Trimming stripped 2 bases from V and 4 bases from J, with 9 bases between. The CDR3 DNA follows: TGTGCCAGCAGCTTACTCGGGTCGTACAATGAGCAGTTCTTC. Translation: CASSLLGSYNEQFF.

DNA of the CDR3: TGTGCCAGCAGCCAGCGGGAGGGCCGAGAGCAGTACTTC. It encodes CASSQREGREQYF. The J gene is TRBJ2-7, the V gene TRBV11-2, with 10 bases aligning to TRBD2. V trimming: 5 bases; J trimming: 7 bases; junction bases outside the gene matches: 5. The CDR3 extends over 13 amino acids. CDR1 and CDR2 (germline): SGHAT, FQNNGV.

The sample holds a few counts of this clone. This chain uses TRBV7-3 with TRBJ2-3, with D possibly TRBD1 on 6 matching bases. This CDR3 comprises 15 residues. Germline V gives CDR1 SGHTA, CDR2 FQGTGA. Trimming cost V 6 bases and J 0 bases, with 13 bases left between them. This chain's CDR3 is CASSSLGASTDTQYF. CDR3 sequence (DNA): TGTGCCAGCAGTTCACTGGGGGCTAGCACAGATACGCAGTATTTT.

The chain is built from TRBV5-5 and TRBJ2-1, with D tentatively TRBD2 (6 bases). This CDR3 has 16 residues. The V end lost 1 base, the J end lost 3 bases, and 14 bases lay between the germline ends. Germline CDR1 SGHKS, CDR2 YYEKEE (reference sequence). The CDR3: CASSLLAGPGYNEQFF. The CDR3 DNA follows: TGTGCCAGCAGCTTGTTGGCGGGACCAGGCTACAATGAGCAGTTCTTC.

The genes are TRBV9 and TRBJ1-5; D uncertain. CDR1 is SGDLS, CDR2 YYNGEE, per germline. This CDR3 region has 13 residues. Trimming stripped 0 bases from V and 5 bases from J, with 6 bases between. The CDR3: CASSVVPDQPQHF. The CDR3 region has the DNA TGTGCCAGCAGCGTAGTCCCTGATCAGCCCCAGCATTTT.

This chain links TRBV5-1 with TRBJ1-1, with 9 bases that match TRBD1. V dropped 4 bases and J dropped 4; count of bases not matched to a gene: 5. The CDR3 runs to 14 residues. Germline V gene lookup returns CDR1 SGHRS and CDR2 YFSETQ. The CDR3 DNA follows: TGCGCCAGCAGCGAGGACAGGGGTGGCACTGAAGCTTTCTTT. The encoded protein is CASSEDRGGTEAFF.

This chain uses TRBV9 with TRBJ2-7, with D tentatively TRBD2 (6 bases). CDR1 SGDLS and CDR2 YYNGEE come from the germline V gene. Trimming took off 0 bases at V and 2 bases at J, with 12 bases between the two ends. There are 15 residues in the CDR3. As DNA, the CDR3 is TGTGCCAGCAGCGTAGCGGGAGTATCTCCCTACGAGCAGTACTTC. Protein product: CASSVAGVSPYEQYF.

This chain uses TRBV29-1 with TRBJ2-7; possibly TRBD1 for D (5 bases). Trimming stripped 6 bases from V and 3 bases from J, with 12 bases between. The CDR3 is 12 residues long. The germline V gene encodes CDR1 SQVTM and CDR2 ANQGSEA. CDR3 region: CSVAQENYEQYF. In nucleotides, the CDR3 is TGCAGCGTCGCACAGGAGAACTACGAGCAGTACTTC.

The rearrangement links TRBV19 to TRBJ2-1, with D hard to call. With 5 bases removed from V and 5 bases from J, the gap between germline ends came to 16 bases. The germline V gene has CDR1 LNHDA and CDR2 SQIVND (reference sequence). The CDR3 is 15 residues long. CDR3 sequence (DNA): TGTGCCAGTAGTCCCTCTCTGCCGAGGAACAATGAGCAGTTCTTC. It is translated as CASSPSLPRNNEQFF.

The V gene is TRBV5-1, the J gene TRBJ1-1; D might be TRBD1 (6 bases). Per germline, CDR1 SGHRS and CDR2 YFSETQ. The V gene lost 6 bases and the J gene lost 2 bases, with 11 bases spanning the gap. The CDR3 covers 13 residues. The CDR3: CASTLQGNTEAFF. The CDR3, as DNA: TGCGCCAGCACTCTACAGGGAAACACTGAAGCTTTCTTT.

The chain joins TRBV7-8 to TRBJ2-5; D is unresolved. Germline loops: CDR1 SGHVS, CDR2 FQNEAQ. Between the trimmed V and J ends, which lost 1 base and 5 bases, there was a span of 14 bases. CDR3 size: 15 residues. The CDR3 DNA reads as TGTGCCAGCAGCTTAGATCCCTCGGTCCGGGAGACCCAGTACTTC. Translating gives CASSLDPSVRETQYF.

This clone came up once. The rearrangement links TRBV11-2 to TRBJ2-1; possible D gene TRBD1, 6 bases. The CDR3 length is 14 residues. From germline, CDR1 is SGHAT and CDR2 FQNNGV. V lost 4 bases and J lost 6, with 13 bases in between. The CDR3 nucleotides are TGTGCCAGCAGCTCCTTTAAAGGGGGCAATGAGCAGTTCTTC. This gives the protein CASSSFKGGNEQFF.

V and J are TRBV30 and TRBJ2-7; 7 bases align to TRBD2. This CDR3 has 14 amino acids. V lost 5 bases and J lost 4; bases outside the gene matches: 11. Germline CDR1 and CDR2: GTSNPN and SVGIG (reference sequence). In DNA, the CDR3 is TGTGCCTGGGGGGACTACCCAAATACTTACGAGCAGTACTTC. Translation gives CAWGDYPNTYEQYF. The full variable domain, rest sourced from reference TRBV30 and TRBJ2-7, is SQTIHQWPATLVQPVGSPLSLECTVEGTSNPNLYWYRQAAGRGLQLLFYSVGIGQISSEVPQNLSASRPQDRQFILSSKKLLLSDSGFYLCAWGDYPNTYEQYFGPGTRLTVT.

The chain links TRBV6-5 to TRBJ2-7, with 13 bases matching TRBD2. The CDR3 is 13 amino acids. V lost 7 bases to trimming and J lost 5 bases; unmatched junction nucleotides: 2. CDR1 and CDR2 (germline): MNHEY, SVGAGI. The chain's CDR3 is CASKLAGGNEQYF. The CDR3 region has the DNA TGTGCCAGCAAACTAGCGGGAGGGAACGAGCAGTACTTC.